Below, one TCR beta chain is given with its context. This clonotype was detected ten times or more. Its antigen remains undetermined. The junction shows a germline mismatch at one end, possibly a read error. The CDR3 measures 14 amino acids from cysteine to phenylalanine. The kept DNA is CDR3 alone, 42 bases in frame from the first base. CDR1 and CDR2 are drawn from the germline V gene (reference sequence): DFQATT, SNEGSKA. Sequenced on an Illumina HiSeq 2500. Quantitative 5'-RACE with molecular barcodes was used to prepare TCR beta libraries. The authors' pipeline ran thus. A new computational method based on a probabilistic model of VDJ rearrangement was used to identify disease-linked TCR variants. TCRdb's own reprocessing of the public reads used fastp at Q25 and MiXCR and kept productive beta chains. A single entry per CDR3 protein holds the most common genes and DNA from its merged rows. The V and J calls follow TCRdb's processing rather than the paper's. Within this sample are about 800,000 distinct CDR3 sequences, with 10% to 15% of them counted one time only. Together, the top ten hold more than 0.5% of the sample.

The data belong to a study of CD8 T cells in ankylosing spondylitis (dated by TCRdb to 2017 to 2019). Study-level background: The study profiled T cell receptor beta repertoires in healthy donors and ankylosing spondylitis patients to find disease-linked TCR variants. The full study cohort comprised 25 or so ankylosing spondylitis patients and 85 to 120 healthy donors. Peripheral blood samples were taken, and synovial fluid was additionally collected from ankylosing spondylitis patients. The paper as a whole reports these results and caveats: In peripheral blood, the disease-linked clones were found at relatively low frequencies and had a CD8+ phenotype. A TCR beta motif of 8 or 9 highly homologous amino acid variants appeared characteristic of blood from ankylosing spondylitis patients. The disease-linked clones were reported to be significantly enriched in matched synovial fluid samples from ankylosing spondylitis patients. Some motif variants had previously been reported in the synovial fluid and blood of reactive arthritis patients, which suggests shared mechanisms of disease initiation.

The rearrangement combines TRBV20-1 with TRBJ2-7; the D gene is perhaps TRBD2, from 6 matching bases. The sequence was collected from a male donor with ankylosing spondylitis. Sequenced input: blood, either unsorted or a sorted T cell fraction (not recorded which). The CDR3 reads CSAIPASESYVQYF. The DNA sequence follows: TGCAGTGCTATCCCCGCTAGCGAGAGCTACGTGCAGTACTTC.